These T cell receptor beta chains were read from a single sample in a study of blood T cell repertoires in COVID-19. Using immunoSEQ multiplex PCR, the repertoire was profiled, and TCRdb retains in-frame clones only, with some absent. The sample has 270,000 or so clones; 86% are singletons. The sample consisted of peripheral blood. The receptors derive from a woman in her thirties with COVID-19, enrolled during active disease. CDR3s include the opening cysteine and the closing phenylalanine or tryptophan. The order of the fields is J gene, clone size, V gene, D gene, CDR3 DNA, CDR3 protein. A D gene is named only where the DNA matches it firmly. Size tells how often a clone was seen (once, few, many) or the class of an expanded clone, and some rows leave it out.

TRBJ1-6,-,TRBV6-1,-,TGTGCCAGCAGTGAAGCCATAAGCCCCTTTCGAGGATCACCCCTCCACTTT,CASSEAISPFRGSPLHF
TRBJ1-1,-,TRBV5-6,-,TGTGCCAGCAGCTCTAGAAAGAAAGCTTTCTTT,CASSSRKKAFF
TRBJ2-5,-,TRBV10-3,-,TGTGCCATCAGTGAGTCCCAGGGTGTGGAGACCCAGTACTTC,CAISESQGVETQYF
TRBJ1-4,-,TRBV3-1/TRBV3-2,-,TGTGCCAGCAGCCAAGGCGTCAAACTGTTTTTT,CASSQGVKLFF
TRBJ1-1,-,TRBV30,TRBD1,TGTGCCGTACAGGGGATTCTAAACACTGAAGCTTTCTTT,CAVQGILNTEAFF
TRBJ1-5,-,TRBV19,TRBD1,TGTGCCAGTAGTTCCGACAGGGGGCAAAATCAGCCCCAGCATTTT,CASSSDRGQNQPQHF
TRBJ2-3,-,TRBV4-1,-,TGCGCCAGCAGCCAATTACCCCGTCAGGATACGCAGTATTTT,CASSQLPRQDTQYF
TRBJ2-1,-,TRBV3-1/TRBV3-2,-,TGTGCCAGCAGCCAAGAAATTTCGCGGGATGAGCAGTTCTTC,CASSQEISRDEQFF
TRBJ2-5,-,TRBV4-1,TRBD2,TGCGCCAGCAGCCAGGGACTAGCGGGGTCGTACCAAGAGACCCAGTACTTC,CASSQGLAGSYQETQYF
TRBJ1-1,-,TRBV7-9,TRBD1,TGTGCCAGCAGCTCTAACCGGGACAGAATGAACACTGAAGCTTTCTTT,CASSSNRDRMNTEAFF
TRBJ1-1,-,TRBV10-3,-,TGTGCCATCAGTGAACAACGGGTTGAGGAGGCTTTCTTT,CAISEQRVEEAFF
TRBJ2-6,-,TRBV19,-,TGTGCCAGTAGTATAAGTGGGAGCTCTGGGGCCAACGTCCTGACTTTC,CASSISGSSGANVLTF
TRBJ1-1,-,TRBV5-6,-,TGTGCCAGCACCCAGCGGAACACTGAAGCTTTCTTT,CASTQRNTEAFF
TRBJ2-3,-,TRBV7-2,-,TGTGCCAGCAGCTTAGGTCTTATTCCTAGCACAGATACGCAGTATTTT,CASSLGLIPSTDTQYF
TRBJ2-1,few,TRBV4-2,TRBD1,TGTGCCAGCAGCCAAGGGGCAGGGACAGGGATAAGCAATGAGCAGTTCTTC,CASSQGAGTGISNEQFF
TRBJ2-7,-,TRBV4-1,TRBD2,TGCGCCAGCAGCCAAGGGACTAGCGGAGTAGACGAGCAGTACTTC,CASSQGTSGVDEQYF
TRBJ2-5,-,TRBV4-1,TRBD2,TGCGCCAGCAGCCAAGTACCGGGACTAGCGGGGGAGACCCAGTACTTC,CASSQVPGLAGETQYF